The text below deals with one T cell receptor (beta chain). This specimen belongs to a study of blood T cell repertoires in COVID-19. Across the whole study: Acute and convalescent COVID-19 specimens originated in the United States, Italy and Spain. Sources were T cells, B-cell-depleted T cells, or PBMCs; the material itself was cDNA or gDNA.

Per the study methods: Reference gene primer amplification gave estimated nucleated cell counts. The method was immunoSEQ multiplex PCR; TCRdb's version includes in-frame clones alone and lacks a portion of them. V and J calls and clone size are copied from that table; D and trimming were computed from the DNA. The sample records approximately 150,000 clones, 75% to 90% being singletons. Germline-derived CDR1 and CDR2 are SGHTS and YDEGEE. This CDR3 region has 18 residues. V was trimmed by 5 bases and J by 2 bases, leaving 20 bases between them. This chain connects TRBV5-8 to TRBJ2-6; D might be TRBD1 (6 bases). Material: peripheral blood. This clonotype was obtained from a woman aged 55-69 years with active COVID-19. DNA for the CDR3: TGTGCCAGCAGACCATTCCAGGGGTCGGGCCCTGGGGCCAACGTCCTGACTTTC. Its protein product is CASRPFQGSGPGANVLTF.